The rows below give T cell receptor beta chains drawn from one sample of a study of vaccination and CD4 T cells after COVID-19. TCRdb reanalysed the PCR reads using MiXCR and keeps one entry per CDR3 protein. The table records about 27,000 distinct CDR3 sequences, less than 80% of them present only once. The antigens these receptors bind are not known. The material sequenced was CD4+ T cells from blood, cultured in vitro, taken after SARS-CoV-2 vaccination. These receptors all come from a human donor who received a COVID-19 vaccine. The CDR3 runs from the conserved cysteine through the conserved F or W. D genes are given only for firm matches. The size entry is marked missing in some rows and otherwise reads once, few, many or a size class.

size: .; D: .; V: TRBV6-1; J: TRBJ1-3; length: 16; CDR3: CASSEDGGNSGNTIYF; DNA: TGTGCCAGCAGTGAGGATGGGGGGAACTCTGGAAACACCATATATTTT
size: once; D: .; V: TRBV11-3; J: TRBJ1-1; length: 11; CDR3: CASRGVTEAFF; DNA: TGTGCCAGCAGGGGGGTCACTGAAGCTTTCTTT
size: .; D: .; V: TRBV20-1; J: TRBJ1-5; length: 14; CDR3: CSASGGAYNQPQHF; DNA: TGCAGTGCTAGTGGAGGGGCCTACAATCAGCCCCAGCATTTT
size: few; D: .; V: TRBV19; J: TRBJ2-3; length: 15; CDR3: CATSLLKGFTDTQYF; DNA: TGTGCCACTTCTCTCCTTAAGGGGTTCACAGATACGCAGTATTTT
size: .; D: TRBD1; V: TRBV29-1; J: TRBJ2-5; length: 12; CDR3: CSVGQGQETQYF; DNA: TGCAGCGTCGGACAGGGGCAAGAGACCCAGTACTTC
size: .; D: .; V: TRBV20-1; J: TRBJ2-3; length: 12; CDR3: CSARGAGDTQYF; DNA: TGCAGTGCTAGAGGTGCGGGGGATACGCAGTATTTT
size: few; D: TRBD1; V: TRBV7-8; J: TRBJ1-1; length: 16; CDR3: CASSSPRGMGNTEAFF; DNA: TGTGCCAGCAGCTCACCCAGGGGGATGGGGAACACTGAAGCTTTCTTT
size: .; D: .; V: TRBV6-5; J: TRBJ1-1; length: 14; CDR3: CASSYSFTNTEAFF; DNA: TGTGCCAGCAGTTACTCGTTCACGAACACTGAAGCTTTCTTT
size: few; D: .; V: TRBV20-1; J: TRBJ1-1; length: 13; CDR3: CSASRGPNTEAFF; DNA: TGCAGTGCTAGTCGCGGCCCGAACACTGAAGCTTTCTTT
size: .; D: TRBD1; V: TRBV5-3; J: TRBJ1-6; length: 19; CDR3: CASSLWSTGGTSYNSPLHF; DNA: TGTGCCAGCAGCTTGTGGAGTACAGGGGGCACGTCCTATAATTCACCCCTCCACTTT
size: few; D: .; V: TRBV12-3/TRBV12-4; J: TRBJ1-1; length: 13; CDR3: CASSLTVGTEAFF; DNA: TGTGCCAGCAGTTTAACCGTCGGGACTGAAGCTTTCTTT
size: .; D: TRBD1; V: TRBV18; J: TRBJ2-5; length: 16; CDR3: CASSHGQGIVGETQYF; DNA: TGTGCCAGCTCACATGGACAGGGTATAGTTGGAGAGACCCAGTACTTC
size: .; D: TRBD1; V: TRBV7-3; J: TRBJ1-2; length: 17; CDR3: CASSRDSLSWANYGYTF; DNA: TGTGCCAGCAGCCGGGACAGCCTAAGCTGGGCTAACTATGGCTACACCTTC
size: few; D: .; V: TRBV2; J: TRBJ2-5; length: 13; CDR3: CASSLRQLETQYF; DNA: TGTGCCAGCAGCCTCCGGCAGCTAGAGACCCAGTACTTC
size: few; D: .; V: TRBV6-5; J: TRBJ1-1; length: 13; CDR3: CASSYRQYTEAFF; DNA: TGTGCCAGCAGTTATAGGCAGTACACTGAAGCTTTCTTT
size: few; D: TRBD1; V: TRBV2; J: TRBJ1-1; length: 13; CDR3: CASFQGVGTEAFF; DNA: TGTGCCAGCTTCCAGGGGGTGGGCACTGAAGCTTTCTTT